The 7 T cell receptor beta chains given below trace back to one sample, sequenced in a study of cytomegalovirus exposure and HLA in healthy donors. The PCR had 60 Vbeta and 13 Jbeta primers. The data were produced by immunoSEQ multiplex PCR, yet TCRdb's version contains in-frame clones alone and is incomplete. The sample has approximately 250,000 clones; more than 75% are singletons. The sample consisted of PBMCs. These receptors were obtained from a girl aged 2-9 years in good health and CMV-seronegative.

The CDR3 DNA follows: TGTGCCAGCAGCCCCGACAGGTTCTATGGCTACACCTTC. It encodes CASSPDRFYGYTF. The chain links TRBV11-2 to TRBJ1-2; D is perhaps TRBD1 (6 bases). CDR3 length: 13 amino acids. Trimming took 5 bases from V and 4 from J, leaving 11 bases between them. The germline V gene encodes CDR1 SGHAT and CDR2 FQNNGV.

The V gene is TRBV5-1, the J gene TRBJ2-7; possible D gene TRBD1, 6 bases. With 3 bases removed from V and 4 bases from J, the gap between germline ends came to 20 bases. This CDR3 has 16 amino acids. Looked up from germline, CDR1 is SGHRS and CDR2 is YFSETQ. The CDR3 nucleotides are TGCGCCAGCAGCTCGGACCTTACAGGGATCATTTACGAGCAGTACTTC. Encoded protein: CASSSDLTGIIYEQYF.

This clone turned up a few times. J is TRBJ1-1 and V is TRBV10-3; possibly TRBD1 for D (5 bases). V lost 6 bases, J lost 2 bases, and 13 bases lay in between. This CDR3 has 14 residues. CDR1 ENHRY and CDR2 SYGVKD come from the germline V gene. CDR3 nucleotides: TGTGCCATCAGCCCAACAGGATCTAACACTGAAGCTTTCTTT. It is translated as CAISPTGSNTEAFF.

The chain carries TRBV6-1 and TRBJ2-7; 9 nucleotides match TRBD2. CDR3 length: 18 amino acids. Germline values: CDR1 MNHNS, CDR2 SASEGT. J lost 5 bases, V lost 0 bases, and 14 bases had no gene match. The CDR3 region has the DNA TGTGCCAGCAGTGAAGCCCTACAGCCCGGGACTAGCTTCCACGAGCAGTACTTC. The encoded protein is CASSEALQPGTSFHEQYF.

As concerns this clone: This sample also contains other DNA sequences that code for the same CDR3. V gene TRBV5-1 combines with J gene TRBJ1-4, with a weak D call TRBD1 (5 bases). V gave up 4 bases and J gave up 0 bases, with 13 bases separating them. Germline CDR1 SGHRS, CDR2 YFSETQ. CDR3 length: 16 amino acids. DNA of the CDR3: TGCGCCAGCAGCCCGGGGGGTTCGGCAACTAATGAAAAACTGTTTTTT. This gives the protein CASSPGGSATNEKLFF.

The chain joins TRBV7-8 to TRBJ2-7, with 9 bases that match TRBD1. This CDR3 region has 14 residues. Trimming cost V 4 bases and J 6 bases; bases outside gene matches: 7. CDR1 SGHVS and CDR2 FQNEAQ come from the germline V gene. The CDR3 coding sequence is TGTGCCAGCAGCTCCGGGACAGGGCGGTCCGAGCAGTACTTC. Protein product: CASSSGTGRSEQYF.

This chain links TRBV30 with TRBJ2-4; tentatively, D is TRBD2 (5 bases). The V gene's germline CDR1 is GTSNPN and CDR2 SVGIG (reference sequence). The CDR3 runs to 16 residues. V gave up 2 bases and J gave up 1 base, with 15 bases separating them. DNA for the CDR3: TGTGCCTGGAGTCCCCGTCCCGCGGGCGCCAAAAACATTCAGTACTTC. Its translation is CAWSPRPAGAKNIQYF. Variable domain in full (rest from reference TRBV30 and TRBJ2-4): SQTIHQWPATLVQPVGSPLSLECTVEGTSNPNLYWYRQAAGRGLQLLFYSVGIGQISSEVPQNLSASRPQDRQFILSSKKLLLSDSGFYLCAWSPRPAGAKNIQYFGAGTRLSVL.